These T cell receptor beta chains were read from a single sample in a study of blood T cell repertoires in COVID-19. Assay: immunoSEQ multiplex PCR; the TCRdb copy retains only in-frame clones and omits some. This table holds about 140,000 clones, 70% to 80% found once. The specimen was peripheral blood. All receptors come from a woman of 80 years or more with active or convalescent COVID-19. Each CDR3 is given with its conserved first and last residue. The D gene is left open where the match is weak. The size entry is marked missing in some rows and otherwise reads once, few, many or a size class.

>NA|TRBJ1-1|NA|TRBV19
TGTGCCAGTGGGGGCCGGAACACTGAAGCTTTCTTT
CASGGRNTEAFF
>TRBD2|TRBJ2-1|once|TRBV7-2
TGTGCCAGCAGATACGGGGGGGGCCGGAACAATGAGCAGTTCTTC
CASRYGGGRNNEQFF
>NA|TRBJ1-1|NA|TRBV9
TGTGCCAGCAGCGCGAATACAGGGATGGGTCCTGAAGCTTTCTTT
CASSANTGMGPEAFF
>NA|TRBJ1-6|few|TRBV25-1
TGTGCCAGCAGTGATCGTACGGCACCGACGGGGTCCCTCCACTTT
CASSDRTAPTGSLHF
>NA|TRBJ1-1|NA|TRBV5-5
TGTGCCAGCAGCTTGAAGTTTCAGGGGCCCTTCACTGAAGCTTTCTTT
CASSLKFQGPFTEAFF
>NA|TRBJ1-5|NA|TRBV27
TGTGCCAGCAGCGTTTACAGGGCCGATCAGCCCCAGCATTTT
CASSVYRADQPQHF
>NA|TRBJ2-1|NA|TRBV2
TGTGCCAGCAGTGGAAATCCGGGGAACGTGAATGAGCAGTTCTTC
CASSGNPGNVNEQFF
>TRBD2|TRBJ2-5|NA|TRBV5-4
TGTGCCAGCAGCCCAAGGACTAGCGGGGGAGGAGAGACCCAGTACTTC
CASSPRTSGGGETQYF
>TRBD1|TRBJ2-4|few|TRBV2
TGTGCCACAAGGGGGACAGAGTCAGCCAAAAACATTCAGTACTTC
CATRGTESAKNIQYF
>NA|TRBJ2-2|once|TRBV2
TGTGCCAGCAGCCCAAAACGGACCGGGGAGCTGTTTTTT
CASSPKRTGELFF
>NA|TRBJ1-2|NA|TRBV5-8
TGTGCCAGCAGCTTAGTCGTTGGTAGCTCCAGCTATGGCTACACCTTC
CASSLVVGSSSYGYTF
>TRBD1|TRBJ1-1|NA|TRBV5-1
TGCGCCAGCAGCTTAACAGGGGTGGGTGAAGCTTTCTTT
CASSLTGVGEAFF
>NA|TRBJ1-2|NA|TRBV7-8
TGTGCCAGCAGCTTAGTTTCATCGGGTGTCTATGGCTACACCTTC
CASSLVSSGVYGYTF
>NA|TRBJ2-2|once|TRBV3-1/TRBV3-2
TGTGCCAGCAGCCAAGGAACGTCCCGGGGCGGGGAGCTGTTTTTT
CASSQGTSRGGELFF
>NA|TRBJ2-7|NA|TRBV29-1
TGCAGCGTTGAGTCTGTTTTAGTGCAGTACTTC
CSVESVLVQYF
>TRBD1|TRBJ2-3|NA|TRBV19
TGTGCCAGTAGTATAAACAGGGGGTCAGATACGCAGTATTTT
CASSINRGSDTQYF
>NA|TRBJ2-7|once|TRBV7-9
TGTGCCAGCAGCTCACTCCACGAGCAGTACTTC
CASSSLHEQYF
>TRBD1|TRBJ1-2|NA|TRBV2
TGTGCCAGCACCGGAGAAGGGGGCGGCTACACCTTC
CASTGEGGGYTF
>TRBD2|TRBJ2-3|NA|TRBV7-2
TGTGCCAGCAGCTTAGGTCCTAGCGGGGGCACAGATACGCAGTATTTT
CASSLGPSGGTDTQYF
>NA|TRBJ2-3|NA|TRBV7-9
TGTGCCAGCAGCTTAGCGGGGGGGCCGAGAGATACGCAGTATTTT
CASSLAGGPRDTQYF
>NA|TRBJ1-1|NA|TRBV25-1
TGTGCCAGCAGTGTCCGTACGACAGGGAACACTGAAGCTTTCTTT
CASSVRTTGNTEAFF
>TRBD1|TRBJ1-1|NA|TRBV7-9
TGTGCCAGCAGCATGGGGACAGGTAGGTCCCCTTTCTTT
CASSMGTGRSPFF
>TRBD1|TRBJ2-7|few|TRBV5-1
TGCGCCAGCAGATTTGGGACAGGGGACTCCTACGAGCAGTACTTC
CASRFGTGDSYEQYF
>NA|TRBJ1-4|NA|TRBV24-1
TGTGCCACCAGTGCAGGGTTTAATGAAAAACTGTTTTTT
CATSAGFNEKLFF
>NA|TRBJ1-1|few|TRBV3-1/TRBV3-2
TGTGCCAGCAGCCACCTCGGGGGGGGGACTGAAGCTTTCTTT
CASSHLGGGTEAFF
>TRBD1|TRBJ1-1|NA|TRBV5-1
TGCGCCAGCAGCTTAGGGACAGGGGGCGTCTACTACACTGAAGCTTTCTTT
CASSLGTGGVYYTEAFF
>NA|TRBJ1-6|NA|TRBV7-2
TGTGCCAGCAGCTTATCCTGGGCCAGTGGGTCACCCCTCCACTTT
CASSLSWASGSPLHF
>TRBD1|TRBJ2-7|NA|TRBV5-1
TGCGCCAGCAGCCTTGGACAGGGGGCAGTCGACGAGCAGTACTTC
CASSLGQGAVDEQYF
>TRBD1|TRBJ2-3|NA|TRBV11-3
TGTGCCAGCAGGGGACAGGGAGGCGGCACAGATACGCAGTATTTT
CASRGQGGGTDTQYF
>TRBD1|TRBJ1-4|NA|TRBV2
TGTGCCAGCAGTGAAATTGTTAGGACAGGACGGCCTGAAAAACTGTTTTTT
CASSEIVRTGRPEKLFF
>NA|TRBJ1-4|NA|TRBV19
TGTGCCAGCTCGAGGGTAAATGAAAAACTGTTTTTT
CASSRVNEKLFF
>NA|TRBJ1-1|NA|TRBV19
TGTGCCAGTAGTAGCGGGGCGCTGAACACTGAAGCTTTCTTT
CASSSGALNTEAFF
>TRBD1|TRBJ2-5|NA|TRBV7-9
TGTGCCAGCAGCTCTTTAGGGGACAGGGGTCGCGAGACCCAGTACTTC
CASSSLGDRGRETQYF
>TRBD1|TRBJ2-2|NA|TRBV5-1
TGCGCCAGCAGTCCGGAGACAGGGGGGACAGCCGGGGAGCTGTTTTTT
CASSPETGGTAGELFF
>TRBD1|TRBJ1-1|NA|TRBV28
TGTGCCAGCAACCGCCTTGGACAGGGGATCAAAGGCACTGAAGCTTTCTTT
CASNRLGQGIKGTEAFF
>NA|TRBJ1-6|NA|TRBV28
TGTGCCAGCAAAGTCCGGGCAGGGGATATCTCACCCCTCCACTTT
CASKVRAGDISPLHF
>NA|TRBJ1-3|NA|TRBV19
TGTGCCGCCTCCCTGAAGGGGGCTGGAAACACCATATATTTT
CAASLKGAGNTIYF
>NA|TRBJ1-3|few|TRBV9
TGTGCCAGCAGCGTAGGTGCAGTCAGCTCTGGAAACACCATATATTTT
CASSVGAVSSGNTIYF
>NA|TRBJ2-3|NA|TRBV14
TGTGCCAGCAGCCTTAGCCCAGATACGCAGTATTTT
CASSLSPDTQYF
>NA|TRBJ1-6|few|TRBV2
TGTGCCAGAGCTACCCCAGGCTCACCCCTCCACTTT
CARATPGSPLHF
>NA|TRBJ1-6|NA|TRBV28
TGTGCCAGCAAGAAGAGCTCCTATAATTCACCCCTCCACTTT
CASKKSSYNSPLHF
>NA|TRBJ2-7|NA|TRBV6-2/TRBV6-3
TGTGCCAGCAGTTCCCCGGGGGGCCCCGGGGGAGACGAGCAGTACTTC
CASSSPGGPGGDEQYF